These T cell receptor beta chains were read from a single sample in a study of blood T cell repertoires in COVID-19. Here immunoSEQ multiplex PCR was the method, and the copy in TCRdb shows in-frame clones only, minus some. The sample shows around 430,000 clones, 85% to 90% of them seen only once. What was sequenced was PBMCs or T cells enriched from blood (not recorded which). The receptor set was obtained from a woman aged 50 to 60 who had recovered from COVID-19. The CDR3 runs from the conserved cysteine through the conserved F or W. The D gene is left open where the match is weak. Rows give clone size only sometimes, using once, few, many, or a class for an expanded clone.

clone size | D gene | J gene | V gene | CDR3 length | CDR3 DNA | CDR3 protein
NA | TRBD1 | TRBJ2-1 | TRBV30 | 15 | TGTGCCTGGAGTGTTTGGGAACAGGGGGCCAATGAGCAGTTCTTC | CAWSVWEQGANEQFF
NA | NA | TRBJ1-6 | TRBV6-5 | 13 | TGTGCCAGCAGGGGACATGGGGCTTCACCCCTCCACTTT | CASRGHGASPLHF
NA | TRBD1 | TRBJ1-2 | TRBV18 | 15 | TGTGCCAGCTCACCACTGGAGGGGGCGAACCAAGGCTACACCTTC | CASSPLEGANQGYTF
few | TRBD2 | TRBJ2-2 | TRBV6-4 | 16 | TGTGCCAGCAGTGACTCGGCGGGGGGGCACACCGGGGAGCTGTTTTTT | CASSDSAGGHTGELFF
NA | TRBD1 | TRBJ1-6 | TRBV19 | 16 | TGTGCCACTCGGGACAGCCGAACATACTATAATTCACCCCTCCACTTT | CATRDSRTYYNSPLHF
NA | TRBD1 | TRBJ1-6 | TRBV5-1 | 16 | TGCGCCAGCAGCTCTCAAGGACAGGGCAAGAATTCACCCCTCCACTTT | CASSSQGQGKNSPLHF
NA | TRBD1 | TRBJ1-1 | TRBV7-9 | 16 | TGTGCCAGCAGCTTAGATTCCCGGGACAGGAACACTGAAGCTTTCTTT | CASSLDSRDRNTEAFF
NA | TRBD1 | TRBJ1-6 | TRBV2 | 12 | TGTGCCAGCAGAACCGACAGGGGGCCCCTCCACTTT | CASRTDRGPLHF
once | NA | TRBJ2-1 | TRBV18 | 15 | TGTGCCAGCTCCAAAGGCTCTAGCTCCTACAATGAGCAGTTCTTC | CASSKGSSSYNEQFF
NA | NA | TRBJ1-4 | TRBV4-1 | 15 | TGCGCCAGCAGCCAAAGGGACTTCATGGGTGAAAAACTGTTTTTT | CASSQRDFMGEKLFF
few | NA | TRBJ2-7 | TRBV11-2 | 14 | TGTGCCAGCAGCTCTATCGGACGGAGGTACGAGCAGTACTTC | CASSSIGRRYEQYF
NA | TRBD1 | TRBJ1-2 | TRBV13 | 14 | TGTGCCAGCAGCCACGGGACAGGATATTATGGCTACACCTTC | CASSHGTGYYGYTF
once | NA | TRBJ1-1 | TRBV7-9 | 15 | TGTGCCAGTGAAAGTGTCGGGAATTTGAACACTGAAGCTTTCTTT | CASESVGNLNTEAFF
NA | NA | TRBJ1-2 | TRBV25-1 | 13 | TGTGCCAGCAGTGACGCAAACGGCTATGGCTACACCTTC | CASSDANGYGYTF
once | TRBD1 | TRBJ1-2 | TRBV4-2 | 16 | TGTGCCAGCAGCCAAGATCATAACAGGGGCGACTATGGCTACACCTTC | CASSQDHNRGDYGYTF
NA | TRBD2 | TRBJ2-2 | TRBV4-3 | 17 | TGCGCCAGCAGCCAAGAAACGACAGCGGGGTTCACCGGGGAGCTGTTTTTT | CASSQETTAGFTGELFF
once | NA | TRBJ2-7 | TRBV30 | 14 | TGTGCCTGGAGTGTACTAAGACAGTCCTACGAGCAGTACTTC | CAWSVLRQSYEQYF
NA | TRBD1 | TRBJ1-2 | TRBV6-2/TRBV6-3 | 17 | TGTGCCAGCAGCCTCACCACGACAGGGGAGGTCGGTCGTGGCTACACCTTC | CASSLTTTGEVGRGYTF
few | NA | TRBJ1-3 | TRBV7-2 | 14 | TGTGCCAGCAGCTTCGGTGTCTCTGGAAACACCATATATTTT | CASSFGVSGNTIYF
NA | TRBD1 | TRBJ1-1 | TRBV5-1 | 15 | TGCGCCAGCAGCTCAAAACAGGGGTTGGACACTGAAGCTTTCTTT | CASSSKQGLDTEAFF
few | TRBD1 | TRBJ1-2 | TRBV11-1 | 16 | TGTGCCAGCAGCTTAAGGATTGGGACAGGGGACTATGGCTACACCTTC | CASSLRIGTGDYGYTF
NA | NA | TRBJ1-5 | TRBV18 | 17 | TGTGCCAGCTCACCACCGCCCGTCACGGGGGGGTACCAGCCCCAGCATTTT | CASSPPPVTGGYQPQHF
NA | NA | TRBJ2-7 | TRBV19 | 16 | TGTGCCAGTAGTATAGATCCGAGGACGGGAACCTACGAGCAGTACTTC | CASSIDPRTGTYEQYF
NA | TRBD2 | TRBJ2-1 | TRBV7-9 | 15 | TGTGCCAGCAGCTCGAGCGGGGGCTCCTACAATGAGCAGTTCTTC | CASSSSGGSYNEQFF
NA | TRBD1 | TRBJ1-1 | TRBV30 | 11 | TGTGCCTGGGCAGGGGGAACTGAAGCTTTCTTT | CAWAGGTEAFF
NA | NA | TRBJ2-7 | TRBV25-1 | 13 | TGTGCCAGCACGTCAGGGCAGCCCTACGAGCAGTACTTC | CASTSGQPYEQYF
NA | NA | TRBJ1-5 | TRBV18 | 13 | TGTGCCAGCTCTTTTGGGGCGGATCAGCCCCAGCATTTT | CASSFGADQPQHF
NA | NA | TRBJ1-5 | TRBV18 | 15 | TGTGCCAGCTCACCGGGGGGGTTAAGCAATCAGCCCCAGCATTTT | CASSPGGLSNQPQHF
NA | NA | TRBJ1-2 | TRBV27 | 15 | TGTGCCAGCAGTTCAACCGGACAGATATATTATGGCTACACCTTC | CASSSTGQIYYGYTF
NA | TRBD1 | TRBJ2-4 | TRBV27 | 16 | TGTGCCAGCAGTTTACAGACAGGGGGTGCCAAAAACATTCAGTACTTC | CASSLQTGGAKNIQYF
NA | NA | TRBJ2-1 | TRBV3-1/TRBV3-2 | 14 | TGTGCCAGCAGTCCCCCGGGCTCCTACAATGAGCAGTTCTTC | CASSPPGSYNEQFF
once | NA | TRBJ2-1 | TRBV3-1/TRBV3-2 | 12 | TGTGCCAGCAGCCAAGATGCGGTGGAGCAGTTCTTC | CASSQDAVEQFF
NA | TRBD2 | TRBJ2-3 | TRBV7-2 | 16 | TGTGCCAGCAGCTTATTAGCGGGTGCCTCCACAGATACGCAGTATTTT | CASSLLAGASTDTQYF
once | NA | TRBJ2-7 | TRBV29-1 | 11 | TGCAGCGTTGAAGAGCTGAGTGAGCAGTACTTC | CSVEELSEQYF
NA | TRBD2 | TRBJ2-3 | TRBV19 | 20 | TGTGCCAGTAGTGCAAATCCCCCGGGACTAGCGGGGGGGCTGACAGATACGCAGTATTTT | CASSANPPGLAGGLTDTQYF
NA | TRBD1 | TRBJ2-3 | TRBV7-2 | 14 | TGTGCCACCCGGAGGACAGGGAGCACAGATACGCAGTATTTT | CATRRTGSTDTQYF
NA | NA | TRBJ1-2 | TRBV6-5 | 14 | TGTGCCAGCAAAAGGGCCCAGAACGAGGGTGGCTACACCTTC | CASKRAQNEGGYTF
once | NA | TRBJ2-5 | TRBV2 | 12 | TGTGCCAGCAGCCAAAGCCCCGAGACCCAGTACTTC | CASSQSPETQYF
NA | NA | TRBJ2-7 | TRBV27 | 15 | TGTGCCAGCAGTCCCCCAGGTCGAAACCCCAACGAGCAGTACTTC | CASSPPGRNPNEQYF
few | TRBD1 | TRBJ2-7 | TRBV19 | 18 | TGTGCCAGTAGCCCATTTCTACGCCGGGACAGGGAATCCTACGAGCAGTACTTC | CASSPFLRRDRESYEQYF
NA | TRBD2 | TRBJ2-5 | TRBV27 | 17 | TGTGCCAGCAGGACTAGCGGGGGAGTACTAACGGGGGAGACCCAGTACTTC | CASRTSGGVLTGETQYF
NA | NA | TRBJ1-3 | TRBV3-1/TRBV3-2 | 14 | TGTGCCAGCAGCCAAAGAGGGACTGGAAACACCATATATTTT | CASSQRGTGNTIYF
few | NA | TRBJ1-2 | TRBV7-9 | 13 | TGTGCCAGCAGCTCCTCCAACAATCATGGCTACACCTTC | CASSSSNNHGYTF
NA | TRBD1 | TRBJ2-3 | TRBV19 | 12 | TGTGCCAGCCGACAGGGCAGGGATACGCAGTATTTT | CASRQGRDTQYF
NA | TRBD1 | TRBJ1-2 | TRBV5-6 | 18 | TGTGCCAGCAGACGAGCCGGGACAGGGGGCGGTGAAAGAGGTGGCTACACCTTC | CASRRAGTGGGERGGYTF
NA | NA | TRBJ1-1 | TRBV18 | 15 | TGTGCCAGCTCACCAGCGGACAGTGTGAACACTGAAGCTTTCTTT | CASSPADSVNTEAFF